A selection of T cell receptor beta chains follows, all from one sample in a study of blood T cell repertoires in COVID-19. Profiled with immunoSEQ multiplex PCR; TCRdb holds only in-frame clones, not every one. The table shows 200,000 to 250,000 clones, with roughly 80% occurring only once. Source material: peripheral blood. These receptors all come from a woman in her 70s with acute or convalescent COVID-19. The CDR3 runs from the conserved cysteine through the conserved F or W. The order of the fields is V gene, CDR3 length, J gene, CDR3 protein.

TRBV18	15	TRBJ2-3	CASSPFQRGADTQYF
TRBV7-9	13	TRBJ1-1	CASSLEGQSEAFF
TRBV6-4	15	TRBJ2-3	CASSDSGGAADTQYF
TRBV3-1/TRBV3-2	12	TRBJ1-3	CASSLAGVTIYF
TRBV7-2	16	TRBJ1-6	CASSRTGGQGNSPLHF
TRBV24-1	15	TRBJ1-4	CATSDSDRGFGKLFF
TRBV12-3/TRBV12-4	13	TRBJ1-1	CATLRLGGTEAFF
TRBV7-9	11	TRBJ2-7	CASNRDHEQYF
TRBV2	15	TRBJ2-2	CASKSTGYMAGELFF
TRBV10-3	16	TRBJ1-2	CAISESIRGGSYGYTF
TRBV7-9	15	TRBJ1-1	CASSPSGGQNTEAFF
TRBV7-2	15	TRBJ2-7	CASSWRTGVEIEQYF
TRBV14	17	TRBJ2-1	CASSQDQTVYSYNEQFF
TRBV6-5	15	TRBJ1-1	CASSTQGQGSTEAFF
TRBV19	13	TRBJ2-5	CASSLGQQETQYF
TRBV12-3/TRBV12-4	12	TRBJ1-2	CASSSGKRGYTF
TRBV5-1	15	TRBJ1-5	CASSLFPGGNQPQHF
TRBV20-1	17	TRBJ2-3	CSASGGRRGERTDTQYF
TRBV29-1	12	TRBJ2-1	CSGDRGGNEQFF